The 2 T cell receptor beta chains listed next were all sequenced from one sample in a study of neoadjuvant anti-PD-1 for oral cavity cancer. Some clones are missing from TCRdb's copy, which holds only in-frame ones; the method was immunoSEQ multiplex PCR. The data contain approximately 15,000 clones, nearly 70% of them singletons. This specimen was PBMCs, taken before nivolumab (anti-PD-1) treatment. Receptors were obtained from a person between 40 and 80 years old with oral cavity squamous cell carcinoma.

This clone appeared a single time. The rearrangement links TRBV6-1 to TRBJ2-2; D not certain. Looked up from germline, CDR1 is MNHNS and CDR2 is SASEGT. Trimming cost V 10 bases and J 2 bases, with 14 bases left between them. This CDR3 contains 14 residues. The CDR3 DNA sequence: TGTGCCACCACGGATAGAGCTAACACCGGGGAGCTGTTTTTT. Translation gives CATTDRANTGELFF.

The chain recombines TRBV20-1 with TRBJ2-2, with D hard to call. V was cut by 6 bases and J by 6 bases, with 8 bases left in between. Germline V gene lookup returns CDR1 DFQATT and CDR2 SNEGSKA (reference sequence). This CDR3 spans 11 amino acids. CDR3 bases: TGCAGTGCCCTTGGGCCCGGGGAGCTGTTTTTT. Its translation is CSALGPGELFF.